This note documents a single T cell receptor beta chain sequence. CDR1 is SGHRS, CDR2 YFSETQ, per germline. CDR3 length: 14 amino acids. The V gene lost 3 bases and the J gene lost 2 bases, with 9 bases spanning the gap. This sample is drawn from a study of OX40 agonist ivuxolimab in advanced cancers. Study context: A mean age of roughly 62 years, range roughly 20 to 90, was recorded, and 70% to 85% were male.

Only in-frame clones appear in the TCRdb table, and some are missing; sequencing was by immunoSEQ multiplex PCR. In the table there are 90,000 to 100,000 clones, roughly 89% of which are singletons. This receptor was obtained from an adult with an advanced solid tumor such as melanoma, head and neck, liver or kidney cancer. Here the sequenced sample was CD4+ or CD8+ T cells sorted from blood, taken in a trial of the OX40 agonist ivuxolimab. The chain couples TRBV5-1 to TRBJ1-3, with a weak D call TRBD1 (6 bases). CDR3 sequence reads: CASSSTGPGNTIYF. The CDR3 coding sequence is TGCGCCAGCAGCTCTACAGGGCCTGGAAACACCATATATTTT.